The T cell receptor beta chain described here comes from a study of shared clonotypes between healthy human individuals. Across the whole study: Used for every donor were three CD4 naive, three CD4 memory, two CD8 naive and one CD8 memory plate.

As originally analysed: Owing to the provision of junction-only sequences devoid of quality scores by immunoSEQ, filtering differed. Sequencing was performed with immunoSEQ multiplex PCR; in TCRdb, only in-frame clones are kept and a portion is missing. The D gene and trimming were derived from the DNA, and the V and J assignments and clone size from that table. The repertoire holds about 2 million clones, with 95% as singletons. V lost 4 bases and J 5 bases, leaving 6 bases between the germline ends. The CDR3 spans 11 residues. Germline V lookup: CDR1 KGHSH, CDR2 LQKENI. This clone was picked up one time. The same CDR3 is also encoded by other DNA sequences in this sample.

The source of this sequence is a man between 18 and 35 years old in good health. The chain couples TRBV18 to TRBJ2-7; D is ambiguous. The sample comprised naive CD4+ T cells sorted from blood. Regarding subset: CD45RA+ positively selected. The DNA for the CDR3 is TGTGCCAGCTCACTATCCGACGAGCAGTACTTC. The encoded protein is CASSLSDEQYF.